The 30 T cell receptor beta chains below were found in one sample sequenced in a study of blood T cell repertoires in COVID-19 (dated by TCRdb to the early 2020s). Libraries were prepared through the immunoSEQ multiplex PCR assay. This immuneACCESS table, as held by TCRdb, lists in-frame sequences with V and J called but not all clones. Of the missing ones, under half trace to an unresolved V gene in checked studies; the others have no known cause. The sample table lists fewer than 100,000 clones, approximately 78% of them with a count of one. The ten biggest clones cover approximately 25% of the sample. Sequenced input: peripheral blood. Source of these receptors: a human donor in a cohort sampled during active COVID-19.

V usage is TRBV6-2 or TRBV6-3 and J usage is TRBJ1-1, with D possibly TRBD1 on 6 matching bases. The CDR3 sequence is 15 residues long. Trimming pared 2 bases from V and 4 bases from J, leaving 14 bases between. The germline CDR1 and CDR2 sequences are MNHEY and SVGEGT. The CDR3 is CASSYGGGRGTEAFF. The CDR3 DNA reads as TGTGCCAGCAGTTACGGCGGGGGGCGCGGCACTGAAGCTTTCTTT.

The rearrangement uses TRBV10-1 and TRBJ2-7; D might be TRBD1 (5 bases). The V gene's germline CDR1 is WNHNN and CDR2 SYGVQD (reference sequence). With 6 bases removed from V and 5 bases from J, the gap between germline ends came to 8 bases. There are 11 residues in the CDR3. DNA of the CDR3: TGCGCCAGCAGCCAGGGTGACGAGCAGTACTTC. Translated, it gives CASSQGDEQYF.

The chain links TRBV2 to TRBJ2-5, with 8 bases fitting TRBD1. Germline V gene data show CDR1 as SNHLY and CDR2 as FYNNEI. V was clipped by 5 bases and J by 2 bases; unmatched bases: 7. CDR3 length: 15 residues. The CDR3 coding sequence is TGTGCCAGCAGTCCCGGACAGGGACAACAAGAGACCCAGTACTTC. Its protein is CASSPGQGQQETQYF.

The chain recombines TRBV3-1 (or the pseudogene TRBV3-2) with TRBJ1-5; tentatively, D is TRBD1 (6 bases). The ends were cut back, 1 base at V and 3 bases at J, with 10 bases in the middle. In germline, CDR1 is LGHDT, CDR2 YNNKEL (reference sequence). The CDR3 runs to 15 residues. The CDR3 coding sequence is TGTGCCAGCAGCCAAGGGGCAGGGGACAATCAGCCCCAGCATTTT. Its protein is CASSQGAGDNQPQHF.

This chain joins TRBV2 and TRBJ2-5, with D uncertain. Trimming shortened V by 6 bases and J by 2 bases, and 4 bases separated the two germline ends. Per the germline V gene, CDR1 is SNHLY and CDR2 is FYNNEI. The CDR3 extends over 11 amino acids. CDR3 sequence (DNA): TGTGCCAGCAGGCGTCAAGAGACCCAGTACTTC. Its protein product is CASRRQETQYF. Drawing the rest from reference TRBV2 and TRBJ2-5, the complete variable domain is EPEVTQTPSHQVTQMGQEVILRCVPISNHLYFYWYRQILGQKVEFLVSFYNNEISEKSEIFDDQFSVERPDGSNFTLKIRSTKLEDSAMYFCASRRQETQYFGPGTRLLVL.

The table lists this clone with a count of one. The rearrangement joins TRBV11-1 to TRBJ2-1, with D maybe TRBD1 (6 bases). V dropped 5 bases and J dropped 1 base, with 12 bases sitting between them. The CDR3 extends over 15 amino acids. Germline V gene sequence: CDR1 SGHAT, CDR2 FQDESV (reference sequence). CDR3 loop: CASSIVRGSYNEQFF. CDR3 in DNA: TGTGCCAGCAGCATCGTCAGGGGATCCTACAATGAGCAGTTCTTC.

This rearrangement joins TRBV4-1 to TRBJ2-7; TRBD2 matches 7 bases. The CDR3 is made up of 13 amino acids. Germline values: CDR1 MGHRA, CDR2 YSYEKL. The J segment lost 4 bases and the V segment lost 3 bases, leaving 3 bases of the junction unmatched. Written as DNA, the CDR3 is TGCGCCAGCAGCCAGTTTAGCGGGTACGAGCAGTACTTC. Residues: CASSQFSGYEQYF.

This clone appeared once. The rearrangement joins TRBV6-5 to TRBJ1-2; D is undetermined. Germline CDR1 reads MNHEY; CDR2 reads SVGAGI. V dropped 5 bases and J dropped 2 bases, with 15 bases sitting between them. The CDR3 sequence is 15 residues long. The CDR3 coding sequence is TGTGCCAGCAGTCCGTGGCGGTCCCAAAACTATGGCTACACCTTC. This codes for CASSPWRSQNYGYTF.

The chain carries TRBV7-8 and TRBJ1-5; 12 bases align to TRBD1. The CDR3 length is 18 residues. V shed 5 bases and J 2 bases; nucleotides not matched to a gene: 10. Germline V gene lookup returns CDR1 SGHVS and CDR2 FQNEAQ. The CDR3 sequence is CASSPDRDRGRGNQPQHF. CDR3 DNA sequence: TGTGCCAGCAGCCCTGACCGGGACAGGGGGCGGGGCAATCAGCCCCAGCATTTT.

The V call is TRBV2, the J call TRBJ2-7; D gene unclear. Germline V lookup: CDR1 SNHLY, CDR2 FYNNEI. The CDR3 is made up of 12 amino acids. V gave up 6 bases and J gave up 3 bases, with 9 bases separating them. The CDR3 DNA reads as TGTGCCAGCAGAACGAACAGCTACGAGCAGTACTTC. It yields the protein CASRTNSYEQYF.

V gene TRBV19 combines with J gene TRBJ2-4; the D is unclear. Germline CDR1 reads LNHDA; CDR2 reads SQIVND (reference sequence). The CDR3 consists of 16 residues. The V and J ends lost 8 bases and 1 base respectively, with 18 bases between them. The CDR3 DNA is TGTGCCAGTCTGGGCCGGTGCTCTGGTGCCAAAAACATTCAGTACTTC. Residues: CASLGRCSGAKNIQYF.

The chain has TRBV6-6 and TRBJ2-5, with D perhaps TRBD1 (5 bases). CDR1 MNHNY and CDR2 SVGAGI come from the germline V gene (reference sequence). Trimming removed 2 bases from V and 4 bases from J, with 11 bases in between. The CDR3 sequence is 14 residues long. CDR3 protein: CASSYPGLGETQYF. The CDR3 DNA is TGTGCCAGCAGTTACCCAGGGTTAGGAGAGACCCAGTACTTC.

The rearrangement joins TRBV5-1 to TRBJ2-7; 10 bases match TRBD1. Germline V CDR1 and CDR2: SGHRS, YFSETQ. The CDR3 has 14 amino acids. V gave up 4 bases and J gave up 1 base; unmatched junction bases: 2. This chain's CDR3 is CASSRGQGSYEQYF. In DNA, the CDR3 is TGCGCCAGCAGCCGGGGACAGGGGTCCTACGAGCAGTACTTC.

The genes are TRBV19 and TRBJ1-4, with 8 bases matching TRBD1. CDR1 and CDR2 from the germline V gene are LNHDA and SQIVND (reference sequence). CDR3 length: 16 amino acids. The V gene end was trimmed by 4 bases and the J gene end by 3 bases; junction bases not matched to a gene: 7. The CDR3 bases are TGTGCCAGTAGTACCCTCCTACAGGGGGCTAATGAAAAACTGTTTTTT. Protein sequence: CASSTLLQGANEKLFF.

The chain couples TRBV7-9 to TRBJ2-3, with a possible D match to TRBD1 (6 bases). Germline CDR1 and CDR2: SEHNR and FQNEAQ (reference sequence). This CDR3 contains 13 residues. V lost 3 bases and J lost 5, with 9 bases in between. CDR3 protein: CASSFYREDTQYF. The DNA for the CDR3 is TGTGCCAGCAGCTTCTACAGGGAAGATACGCAGTATTTT.

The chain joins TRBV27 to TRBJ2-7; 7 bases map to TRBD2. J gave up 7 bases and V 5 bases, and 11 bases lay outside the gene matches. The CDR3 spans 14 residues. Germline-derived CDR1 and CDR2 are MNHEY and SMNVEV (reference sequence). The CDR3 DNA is TGTGCCAGCAGTACAAGCGGGGTGGGCTGGGAGCAGTACTTC. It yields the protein CASSTSGVGWEQYF.

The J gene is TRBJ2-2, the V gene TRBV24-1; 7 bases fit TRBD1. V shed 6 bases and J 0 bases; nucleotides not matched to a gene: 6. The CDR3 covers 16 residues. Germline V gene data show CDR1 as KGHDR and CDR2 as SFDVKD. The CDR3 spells CATSRAGGTNTGELFF. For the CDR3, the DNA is TGTGCCACCAGTCGGGCAGGGGGAACGAACACCGGGGAGCTGTTTTTT.

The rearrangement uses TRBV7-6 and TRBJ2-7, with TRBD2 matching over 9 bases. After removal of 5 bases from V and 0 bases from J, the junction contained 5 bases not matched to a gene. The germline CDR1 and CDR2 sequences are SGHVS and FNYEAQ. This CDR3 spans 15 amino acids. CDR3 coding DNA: TGTGCCAGCAGCCCTTCTAGCGGGGACTCCTACGAGCAGTACTTC. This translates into CASSPSSGDSYEQYF.

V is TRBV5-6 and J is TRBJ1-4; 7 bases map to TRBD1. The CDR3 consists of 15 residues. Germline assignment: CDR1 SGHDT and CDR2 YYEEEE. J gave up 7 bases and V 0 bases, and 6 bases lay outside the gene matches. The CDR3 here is CASSLAAQGSEKLFF. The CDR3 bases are TGTGCCAGCAGCTTGGCCGCACAGGGGAGTGAAAAACTGTTTTTT.

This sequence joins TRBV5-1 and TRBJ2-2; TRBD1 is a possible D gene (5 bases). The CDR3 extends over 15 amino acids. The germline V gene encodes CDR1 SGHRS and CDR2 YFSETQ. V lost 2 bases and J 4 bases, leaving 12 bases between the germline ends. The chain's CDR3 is CASSFTVQGTGELFF. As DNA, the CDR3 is TGCGCCAGCAGCTTTACGGTGCAGGGCACCGGGGAGCTGTTTTTT.

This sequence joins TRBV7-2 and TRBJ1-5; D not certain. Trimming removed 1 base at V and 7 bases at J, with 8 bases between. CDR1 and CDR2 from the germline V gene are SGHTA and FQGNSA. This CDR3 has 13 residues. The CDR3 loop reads CASSLEPRQPQHF. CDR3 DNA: TGTGCCAGCAGCTTAGAGCCGAGGCAGCCCCAGCATTTT. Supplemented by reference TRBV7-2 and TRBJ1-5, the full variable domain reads GAGVSQSPSNKVTEKGKDVELRCDPISGHTALYWYRQSLGQGLEFLIYFQGNSAPDKSGLPSDRFSAERTGGSVSTLTIQRTQQEDSAVYLCASSLEPRQPQHFGDGTRLSIL.

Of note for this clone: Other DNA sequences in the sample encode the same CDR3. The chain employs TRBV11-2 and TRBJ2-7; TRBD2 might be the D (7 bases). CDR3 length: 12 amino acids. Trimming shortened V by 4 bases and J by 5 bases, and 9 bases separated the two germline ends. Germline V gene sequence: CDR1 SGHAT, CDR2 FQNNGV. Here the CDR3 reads CASSSGGHEQYF. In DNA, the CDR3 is TGTGCCAGCAGCTCGGGGGGCCACGAGCAGTACTTC.

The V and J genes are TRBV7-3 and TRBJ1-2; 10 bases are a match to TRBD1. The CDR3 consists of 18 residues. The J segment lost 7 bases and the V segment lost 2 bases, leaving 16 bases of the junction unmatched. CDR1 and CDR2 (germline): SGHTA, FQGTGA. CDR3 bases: TGTGCCAGCAGCTTAGGTCCGGGACAGGGGAATTCCGGTGGTGGCTACACCTTC. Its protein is CASSLGPGQGNSGGGYTF.

The CDR3, as DNA: TGTGCCAGCAGCGAGGGGGCCGGAAACACCATATATTTT. Its protein is CASSEGAGNTIYF. V gene TRBV9 combines with J gene TRBJ1-3; 7 bases match TRBD1. With V trimmed by 3 bases and J by 4 bases, 1 base remained unmatched. Germline V gene sequence: CDR1 SGDLS, CDR2 YYNGEE. This CDR3 contains 13 residues.

CDR3 loop: CASSLMGQGAGNEQFF. The CDR3 DNA follows: TGTGCCAGCAGCTTAATGGGACAGGGGGCTGGGAATGAGCAGTTCTTC. V is TRBV7-3 and J is TRBJ2-1; 12 bases map to TRBD1. This CDR3 comprises 16 residues. J was trimmed by 7 bases and V by 1 base; bases with no gene match: 5. CDR1 and CDR2 (germline): SGHTA, FQGTGA.

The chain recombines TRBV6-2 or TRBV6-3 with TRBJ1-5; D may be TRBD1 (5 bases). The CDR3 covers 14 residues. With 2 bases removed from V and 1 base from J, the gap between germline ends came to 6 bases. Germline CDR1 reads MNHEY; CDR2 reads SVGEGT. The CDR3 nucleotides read TGTGCCAGCAGTTACGACAGAAGCAATCAGCCCCAGCATTTT. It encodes CASSYDRSNQPQHF.

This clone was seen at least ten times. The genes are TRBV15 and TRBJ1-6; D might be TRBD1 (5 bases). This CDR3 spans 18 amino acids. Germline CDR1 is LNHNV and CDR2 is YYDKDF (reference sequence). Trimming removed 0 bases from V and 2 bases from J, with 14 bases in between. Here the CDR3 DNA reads TGTGCCACCAGCAGAGATACGCAGGGTAGCCCCTATAATTCACCCCTCCACTTT. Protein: CATSRDTQGSPYNSPLHF.

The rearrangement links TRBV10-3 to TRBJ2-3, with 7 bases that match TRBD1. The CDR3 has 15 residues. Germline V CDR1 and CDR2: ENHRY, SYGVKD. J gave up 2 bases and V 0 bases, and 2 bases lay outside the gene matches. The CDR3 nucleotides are TGTGCCATCAGTGAGTCCGGACAGGCCACAGATACGCAGTATTTT. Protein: CAISESGQATDTQYF.

Here the CDR3 reads CASSEGTGATDTQYF. The CDR3 DNA reads TGTGCCAGCAGTGAAGGGACAGGGGCCACAGATACGCAGTATTTT. The genes are TRBV2 and TRBJ2-3; 9 nucleotides agree with TRBD1. V trimming: 1 base; J trimming: 2 bases; junction bases outside the gene matches: 1. The CDR3 runs to 15 residues. Per germline, CDR1 SNHLY and CDR2 FYNNEI.

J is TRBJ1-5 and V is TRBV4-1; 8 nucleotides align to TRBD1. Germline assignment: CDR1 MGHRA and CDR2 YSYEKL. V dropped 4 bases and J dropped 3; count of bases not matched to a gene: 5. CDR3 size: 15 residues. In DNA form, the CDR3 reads TGCGCCAGCAGCCTGGGACAGGACTCCAATCAGCCCCAGCATTTT. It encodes CASSLGQDSNQPQHF.